A selection of T cell receptor beta chains follows, all from one sample in a study of blood T cell repertoires in COVID-19. Repertoires were generated with immunoSEQ multiplex PCR, while TCRdb's copy carries only in-frame clones and drops some. This table holds 150,000 to 180,000 clones, about 80% found once. Input material: PBMCs or T cells enriched from blood (not recorded which). The receptors were gathered from a man aged 45 to 65 who had recovered from COVID-19. Both conserved end residues are part of each CDR3.

V gene: TRBV27; J gene: TRBJ1-3; CDR3 protein: CASTMTGSSGNTIYF
V gene: TRBV5-1; J gene: TRBJ2-7; CDR3 protein: CASSPTGLSNEQYF
V gene: TRBV5-1; J gene: TRBJ1-2; CDR3 protein: CASSDDRAGGYTF
V gene: TRBV2; J gene: TRBJ2-7; CDR3 protein: CASSVEGWSSYEQYF
V gene: TRBV19; J gene: TRBJ2-2; CDR3 protein: CASSTLTGRTGELFF
V gene: TRBV19; J gene: TRBJ2-7; CDR3 protein: CASSIEGGTGEQYF
V gene: TRBV5-1; J gene: TRBJ1-2; CDR3 protein: CASSAGIGIYGYTF
V gene: TRBV3-1/TRBV3-2; J gene: TRBJ1-3; CDR3 protein: CASSQAGGAWGNTIYF
V gene: TRBV5-5; J gene: TRBJ2-2; CDR3 protein: CASSLIGGAARELFF
V gene: TRBV4-2; J gene: TRBJ2-1; CDR3 protein: CASSQRDIQAEQFF
V gene: TRBV4-3; J gene: TRBJ2-1; CDR3 protein: CASSQVSGGAGEQFF
V gene: TRBV13; J gene: TRBJ2-5; CDR3 protein: CASSLGEGRLETQYF
V gene: TRBV30; J gene: TRBJ1-6; CDR3 protein: CAWSYRSNSPLHF
V gene: TRBV6-5; J gene: TRBJ1-5; CDR3 protein: CASSLGQGRQPQHF
V gene: TRBV27; J gene: TRBJ1-2; CDR3 protein: CASRRPGQGYGYTF
V gene: TRBV2; J gene: TRBJ2-5; CDR3 protein: CASRVVMVETQYF
V gene: TRBV19; J gene: TRBJ1-3; CDR3 protein: CASSTGQLHLGNTIYF
V gene: TRBV24-1; J gene: TRBJ2-1; CDR3 protein: CATSGGGTGSYNEQFF
V gene: TRBV27; J gene: TRBJ1-6; CDR3 protein: CASSSLRGGGYHNSPLHF
V gene: TRBV6-1; J gene: TRBJ1-1; CDR3 protein: CASSEDRGDTEAFF
V gene: TRBV4-1; J gene: TRBJ1-4; CDR3 protein: CASSQLQGSGNEKLFF
V gene: TRBV5-1; J gene: TRBJ1-5; CDR3 protein: CASSLTGQGQPQHF
V gene: TRBV9; J gene: TRBJ2-1; CDR3 protein: CASSGGQGVEFF
V gene: TRBV7-3; J gene: TRBJ1-2; CDR3 protein: CASSSRTGINYGYTF